Below, 15 T cell receptor beta chains from the same sample are listed, as sequenced in a study of T cell responses to AZD1222 COVID-19 vaccine. Assay: immunoSEQ multiplex PCR; the TCRdb copy retains only in-frame clones and omits some. This sample has fewer than 85,000 clones, with 90% found just once. Specimen: peripheral blood, collected on day 0 of AZD1222 vaccination. Receptors originate from an adult in good health.

This clone appeared once. V gene TRBV5-1 combines with J gene TRBJ1-5; D possibly corresponds to TRBD1 (5 bases). CDR3 length equals 13 residues. The V and J ends lost 0 bases and 8 bases respectively, with 9 bases between them. Germline V lookup: CDR1 SGHRS, CDR2 YFSETQ. The CDR3 DNA sequence: TGCGCCAGCAGCTTGGCACCGGGGGAGCCCCAGCATTTT. Encoded protein: CASSLAPGEPQHF.

V and J are TRBV3-1 (or the pseudogene TRBV3-2) and TRBJ2-5, with 7 bases aligning to TRBD2. Germline assignment: CDR1 LGHDT and CDR2 YNNKEL (reference sequence). V shed 4 bases, J shed 5 bases, and the junction held 4 bases outside the gene matches. The CDR3 is 13 amino acids. CDR3 region: CASSRWEGETQYF. Here the CDR3 DNA reads TGTGCCAGCAGCCGCTGGGAGGGTGAGACCCAGTACTTC.

This clone has just one count. The chain uses TRBV27 and TRBJ2-7; D might be TRBD2 (5 bases). V gave up 0 bases and J gave up 2 bases, with 5 bases separating them. The CDR3 loop spans 13 amino acids. Per the germline V gene, CDR1 is MNHEY and CDR2 is SMNVEV (reference sequence). The CDR3 bases are TGTGCCAGCAGTTTATCGGGAGCCTACGAGCAGTACTTC. Its protein is CASSLSGAYEQYF.

This chain joins TRBV6-2 or TRBV6-3 and TRBJ2-5; D gene unclear. CDR3 length: 11 amino acids. V lost 2 bases and J 5 bases, leaving 3 bases between the germline ends. In germline, CDR1 is MNHEY, CDR2 SVGEGT. The CDR3 here is CASSYGETQYF. CDR3 coding DNA: TGTGCCAGCAGTTACGGGGAGACCCAGTACTTC.

V is TRBV7-9 and J is TRBJ1-1, with unresolved D. CDR1 and CDR2 from the germline V gene are SEHNR and FQNEAQ (reference sequence). V lost 4 bases to trimming and J lost 1 base, with 10 bases between them. The CDR3 contains 14 residues. The CDR3 nucleotides are TGTGCCAGCAGCTCTCACGGACGGAACACTGAAGCTTTCTTT. Its protein is CASSSHGRNTEAFF. Drawing the rest from reference TRBV7-9 and TRBJ1-1, the complete variable domain is DTGVSQNPRHKITKRGQNVTFRCDPISEHNRLYWYRQTLGQGPEFLTYFQNEAQLEKSRLLSDRFSAERPKGSFSTLEIQRTEQGDSAMYLCASSSHGRNTEAFFGQGTRLTVV.

This chain joins TRBV12-3 or TRBV12-4 and TRBJ2-5, with 8 bases aligning to TRBD1. J lost 2 bases, V lost 5 bases, and 1 base had no gene match. The CDR3 is 13 residues long. CDR3 in amino acids: CASSRDRQETQYF. The CDR3 DNA reads TGTGCCAGCAGTAGGGACAGGCAAGAGACCCAGTACTTC.

V usage is TRBV11-3 and J usage is TRBJ1-1; unclear D gene. Germline CDR1 reads SGHNT; CDR2 reads YENEEA. V shed 1 base and J shed 11 bases, with 11 bases lying between them. The CDR3 has 12 residues. The CDR3 DNA sequence: TGTGCCAGCAGCTTAGGTGCGTTATCGGCTTTCTTT. Translated: CASSLGALSAFF.

The chain is built from TRBV4-2 and TRBJ2-3, with 10 bases fitting TRBD2. Germline trimming cut 0 bases from V and 4 bases from J; bases unmatched to any gene: 4. Germline V CDR1 and CDR2: LGHNA, YNFKEQ. The CDR3 spans 16 residues. CDR3 DNA: TGTGCCAGCAGCCAAGAATCCAGCGGGGGGGCAGATACGCAGTATTTT. It yields the protein CASSQESSGGADTQYF.

V usage is TRBV10-3 and J usage is TRBJ2-5; D is perhaps TRBD2 (5 bases). CDR1 and CDR2 from the germline V gene are ENHRY and SYGVKD. The CDR3 consists of 11 residues. The germline V and J ends were trimmed by 7 bases and 5 bases, with 8 bases remaining between them. The CDR3 bases are TGTGCCATCAAGGAGGAGGAGACCCAGTACTTC. Translated, it gives CAIKEEETQYF.

V usage is TRBV14 and J usage is TRBJ1-3; D is undetermined. There are 12 residues in the CDR3. Germline CDR1 reads SGHDN; CDR2 reads FVKESK. V lost 4 bases and J lost 4, with 5 bases in between. The CDR3 bases are TGTGCCAGCAGCCTTCTCGGAAACACCATATATTTT. This encodes CASSLLGNTIYF.

This clone occurred once. This rearrangement joins TRBV15 to TRBJ2-1; D is perhaps TRBD1 or TRBD2 (5 bases each). Germline loops: CDR1 LNHNV, CDR2 YYDKDF (reference sequence). This CDR3 contains 16 residues. The ends were cut back, 0 bases at V and 0 bases at J, with 9 bases in the middle. The CDR3 DNA reads TGTGCCACCAGCAGAGATGGGGGAAGCTCCTACAATGAGCAGTTCTTC. Translated, it gives CATSRDGGSSYNEQFF.

This chain uses TRBV23-1 with TRBJ2-7; tentatively, D is TRBD1 (6 bases). TRBV23-1 is an open reading frame whose function is uncertain. The CDR3 is made up of 15 amino acids. V was shortened by 4 bases and J by 7 bases, with 20 bases between the two germline ends. The CDR3 DNA reads TGCGCCAGCAGTCTAGAGGGTGGCAGGGGTGGTGAGCAGTACTTC. Its protein product is CASSLEGGRGGEQYF.

V usage is TRBV18 and J usage is TRBJ1-1; 9 positions agree with TRBD1. Trimming at V came to 3 bases and at J to 3 bases, leaving 2 bases not matched to a gene. Germline lookup yields CDR1 KGHSH and CDR2 LQKENI. CDR3 length: 14 amino acids. The CDR3 sequence is CASSPGQGYTEAFF. Written as DNA, the CDR3 is TGTGCCAGCTCACCGGGACAGGGATACACTGAAGCTTTCTTT.

This clone was counted only a few times. The chain couples TRBV18 to TRBJ2-1, with 8 bases lining up with TRBD2. CDR1 and CDR2 (germline): KGHSH, LQKENI. CDR3 length equals 16 residues. V gave up 5 bases and J gave up 8 bases; unmatched junction bases: 14. As DNA, the CDR3 is TGTGCCAGCTCAGCCATACGGGGGGGAATCGAGGATGAGCAGTTCTTC. Protein sequence: CASSAIRGGIEDEQFF.

The chain joins TRBV7-3 to TRBJ1-1; D perhaps matches TRBD1 (5 bases). The V gene lost 5 bases and the J gene lost 6 bases, with 16 bases spanning the gap. Germline V lookup: CDR1 SGHTA, CDR2 FQGTGA. This CDR3 has 14 amino acids. The CDR3: CASSDRRSGAEAFF. The DNA of the CDR3 is TGTGCCAGCAGCGACAGACGTAGCGGCGCTGAAGCTTTCTTT.